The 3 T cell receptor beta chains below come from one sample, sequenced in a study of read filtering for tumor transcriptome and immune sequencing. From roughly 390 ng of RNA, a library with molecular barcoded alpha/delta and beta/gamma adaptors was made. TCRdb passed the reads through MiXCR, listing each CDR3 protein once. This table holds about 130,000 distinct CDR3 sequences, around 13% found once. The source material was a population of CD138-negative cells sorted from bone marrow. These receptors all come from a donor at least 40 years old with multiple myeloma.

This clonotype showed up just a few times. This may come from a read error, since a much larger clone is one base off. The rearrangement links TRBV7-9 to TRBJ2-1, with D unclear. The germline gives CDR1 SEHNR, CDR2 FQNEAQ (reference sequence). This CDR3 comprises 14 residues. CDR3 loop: CASSFPRRSNERFF. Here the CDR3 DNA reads TGTGCCAGCAGCTTCCCTCGTAGGAGCAATGAGCGGTTCTTC.

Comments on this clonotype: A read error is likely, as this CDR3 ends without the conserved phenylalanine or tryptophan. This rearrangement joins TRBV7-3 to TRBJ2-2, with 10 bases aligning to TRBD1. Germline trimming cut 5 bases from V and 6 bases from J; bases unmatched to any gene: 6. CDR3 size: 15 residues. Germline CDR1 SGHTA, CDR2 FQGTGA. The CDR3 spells CASSPDRGTAGELFL. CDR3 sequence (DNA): TGTGCCAGCAGCCCGGACAGGGGGACGGCCGGGGAGCTGTTTCTT.

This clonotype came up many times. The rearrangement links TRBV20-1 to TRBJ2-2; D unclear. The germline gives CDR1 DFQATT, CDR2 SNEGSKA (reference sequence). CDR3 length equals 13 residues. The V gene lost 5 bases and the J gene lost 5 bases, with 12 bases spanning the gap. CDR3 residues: CSASPRVTGELFF. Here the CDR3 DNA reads TGCAGTGCTTCCCCAAGGGTTACCGGGGAGCTGTTTTTT.